This passage covers 27 T cell receptor beta chains from one sample sequenced in a study of tumor-infiltrating lymphocytes in oesophageal squamous cell carcinoma. TCRdb analysed the PCR reads with MiXCR anew, one entry per CDR3 protein. This repertoire shows 14,000 or so distinct CDR3 sequences, approximately 50% found once; its top ten account for roughly a sixth. What was sequenced was esophageal tumor tissue. The receptor source for this set is a male donor with esophageal squamous cell carcinoma.

V usage is TRBV6-1 and J usage is TRBJ2-3, with unresolved D. The better agreement between TRBJ2-7 and the DNA end casts doubt on the J call. Looked up from germline, CDR1 is MNHNS and CDR2 is SASEGT. This CDR3 has 15 amino acids. CDR3: CASRNSLKPSYEQYF. CDR3 DNA sequence: TGTGCCAGCAGGAACAGCCTAAAACCCTCCTACGAGCAGTACTTC.

This chain joins TRBV12-3 or TRBV12-4 and TRBJ2-5; 13 bases match TRBD2. This CDR3 has 16 amino acids. V lost 5 bases and J lost 4; bases outside the gene matches: 7. CDR3 in DNA: TGTGCCAGCAGTCAAATTGGACTAGCGGGAGTAGAGACCCAGTACTTC. Its translation is CASSQIGLAGVETQYF.

This clonotype was observed at least ten times. V is TRBV20-1 and J is TRBJ2-4; 8 bases map to TRBD2. Looked up from germline, CDR1 is DFQATT and CDR2 is SNEGSKA (reference sequence). CDR3 length equals 15 residues. Unmatched junction bases numbered 14, after V lost 0 bases and J lost 13 bases. DNA of the CDR3: TGCAGTGCTAGAGATCCCGGGGGGGTTGGCGATGAGCAGTACTTC. The encoded protein is CSARDPGGVGDEQYF.

This clonotype ranks as medium-sized. The V and J genes are TRBV2 and TRBJ2-5, with 12 nucleotides matching TRBD2. The CDR3 totals 17 residues. Per germline, CDR1 SNHLY and CDR2 FYNNEI. V dropped 2 bases and J dropped 5; count of bases not matched to a gene: 9. CDR3 sequence: CASSESGRTSGKETQYF. As DNA, the CDR3 is TGTGCCAGCAGTGAATCTGGCCGGACTAGCGGGAAGGAGACCCAGTACTTC.

The genes are TRBV10-3 and TRBJ2-5; 11 bases line up with TRBD2. The J call is uncertain, as TRBJ2-1 better fits the DNA end. There are 14 residues in the CDR3. Germline V gene sequence: CDR1 ENHRY, CDR2 SYGVKD. The CDR3 loop is CAISTGTSGKLQFF. The CDR3 nucleotides are TGTGCCATCAGTACCGGGACTAGCGGTAAGCTGCAGTTCTTC.

By share, this clonotype counts as medium-sized (0.01 to 0.1%). CDR3 in DNA: TGTGCCAGCAGCTTATTTGCACAACAGAACTATGGCTACACCTTC. Protein: CASSLFAQQNYGYTF. This chain uses TRBV7-8 with TRBJ1-2; D unresolved. The CDR3 totals 15 residues. The V and J ends lost 2 bases and 2 bases respectively, with 12 bases between them. Germline CDR1 is SGHVS and CDR2 is FQNEAQ.

The chain recombines TRBV12-3 or TRBV12-4 with TRBJ2-2; 8 nucleotides line up with TRBD2. V shed 5 bases, J shed 3 bases, and the junction held 5 bases outside the gene matches. The CDR3 spans 15 residues. The CDR3, as DNA: TGTGCCAGCAGTCCTGGACTAGCCGACACCGGGGAGCTGTTTTTT. Translating gives CASSPGLADTGELFF.

The chain couples TRBV28 to TRBJ2-1; D remains ambiguous. The J call is in doubt because the DNA end fits TRBJ2-5 better. CDR3 size: 15 residues. Germline V gives CDR1 MDHEN, CDR2 SYDVKM. The CDR3 DNA follows: TGTGCCAGCAGTCCCCTCCTTAAGTCCCAAGAGACCCAGTACTTC. Protein sequence: CASSPLLKSQETQYF.

In nucleotides, the CDR3 is TGTGCCAGCAGCCCGACCGGGACAGGGGCCCTCGGGGAGCTGTTTTTT. Protein sequence: CASSPTGTGALGELFF. The chain links TRBV7-4 to TRBJ2-2; 10 bases are a match to TRBD1. This CDR3 region has 16 residues. CDR1 is SGHVT, CDR2 SQSDAQ, per germline. With 5 bases clipped from V and 7 bases from J, the junction kept 10 bases outside the gene matches.

This clonotype is medium-sized by share. The chain carries TRBV6-1 and TRBJ2-3; a possible D gene is TRBD2 (5 bases). The CDR3 loop spans 13 amino acids. CDR1 and CDR2 (germline): MNHNS, SASEGT. The germline V and J ends were trimmed by 5 bases and 0 bases, with 6 bases remaining between them. The CDR3 spells CASSWTSTDTQYF. CDR3 sequence (DNA): TGTGCCAGCAGTTGGACTAGCACAGATACGCAGTATTTT.

This clonotype was observed many times. One junction end does not reproduce the germline sequence, and a read error may be involved. V gene TRBV5-1 combines with J gene TRBJ2-6; D is uncertain. This CDR3 comprises 15 residues. Germline CDR1 SGHRS, CDR2 YFSETQ. The CDR3 DNA sequence: TGCGCCAGCAGCTCGTCACTGGGATATAATTCACCCCTCCACTTC. Its translation is CASSSSLGYNSPLHF. The full variable domain, completed using reference TRBV5-1 and TRBJ2-6, is KAGVTQTPRYLIKTRGQQVTLSCSPISGHRSVSWYQQTPGQGLQFLFEYFSETQRNKGNFPGRFSGRQFSNSRSEMNVSTLELGDSALYLCASSSSLGYNSPLHFGAGSRLTVL.

In its sample, this clonotype was seen many times. J is TRBJ2-1 and V is TRBV7-6, with 10 nucleotides matching TRBD2. After removal of 0 bases from V and 6 bases from J, the junction contained 5 bases not matched to a gene. This CDR3 region has 16 residues. Looked up from germline, CDR1 is SGHVS and CDR2 is FNYEAQ. CDR3 DNA: TGTGCCAGCAGCTTAGCCACGGCTAGCGGGAGCAATGAGCAGTTCTTC. It specifies CASSLATASGSNEQFF.

This chain uses TRBV7-3 with TRBJ2-7; TRBD2 matches 8 bases. CDR3 size: 17 residues. V was pared by 1 base and J by 5 bases, with 13 bases of the junction left unmatched. In germline, CDR1 is SGHTA, CDR2 FQGTGA. The CDR3 protein is CASSLNAGRASGNEQYF. The CDR3 DNA is TGTGCCAGCAGCTTAAACGCCGGGAGGGCATCCGGGAACGAGCAGTACTTC.

This clonotype occurred many times. The DNA is left out, because the CDR3 cannot be placed on it with certainty; the CDR3 is given as TCRdb lists it. This chain connects TRBV5-3 to TRBJ2-6; the D segment call TRBD1 is taken from the table without a DNA check. TRBV5-3 is sorted into the ORF group, with uncertain function. The CDR3 is 15 residues long, ends included. The CDR3: CARSFRQALWLHLRF.

The V call is TRBV20-1, the J call TRBJ1-6, with TRBD1 matching over 11 bases. V shed 0 bases, J shed 7 bases, and the junction held 8 bases outside the gene matches. Germline V gene lookup returns CDR1 DFQATT and CDR2 SNEGSKA (reference sequence). The CDR3 is made up of 17 amino acids. CDR3: CSARDEGTGGWNSPLHF. CDR3 DNA: TGCAGTGCTAGAGATGAAGGGACAGGGGGGTGGAATTCACCCCTCCACTTT.

The CDR3 is CASSYTGTSGSYEQYF. DNA for the CDR3: TGTGCCAGCAGTTACACTGGGACTAGCGGGAGTTACGAGCAGTACTTC. This chain links TRBV6-2 or TRBV6-3 with TRBJ2-1; TRBD2 matches 14 bases. The last part of the DNA fits TRBJ2-7 better; the J call may be wrong. The CDR3 is made up of 16 amino acids. The germline V gene has CDR1 MNHEY and CDR2 SVGEGT.

The genes are TRBV11-2 and TRBJ2-7, with D possibly TRBD1 on 5 matching bases. The J call may be in error: the DNA end matches TRBJ2-1 better. This CDR3 has 16 residues. Per germline, CDR1 SGHAT and CDR2 FQNNGV. The chain's CDR3 is CASSLDRVLDYNEQFF. The CDR3, as DNA: TGTGCCAGCAGCTTAGACAGGGTTTTGGACTACAATGAGCAGTTCTTC.

This clonotype showed up many times. The chain links TRBV6-1 to TRBJ1-5; 7 nucleotides line up with TRBD1. From germline, CDR1 is MNHNS and CDR2 SASEGT. Trimming removed 3 bases from V and 3 bases from J; junction bases left unmatched: 8. This CDR3 contains 16 residues. CDR3 sequence (DNA): TGTGCCAGCAGTGAGTTTGTTACAGGGGTCAATCAGCCCCAGCATTTT. This encodes CASSEFVTGVNQPQHF.

The V and J genes are TRBV11-2 and TRBJ2-7; no definite D call. The J call may be incorrect, as the DNA end agrees better with TRBJ2-1. The CDR3 is 14 residues long. Germline values: CDR1 SGHAT, CDR2 FQNNGV. CDR3 region: CASSLEPTYNEQFF. CDR3 DNA sequence: TGTGCCAGCAGCTTAGAACCTACGTACAATGAGCAGTTCTTC.

This clonotype was observed many times. The chain combines TRBV10-3 with TRBJ2-1; either TRBD1 or TRBD2 may fit D (6 bases each). Trimming cost V 7 bases and J 7 bases, with 14 bases left between them. CDR1 and CDR2 from the germline V gene are ENHRY and SYGVKD. This CDR3 is built from 13 residues. The CDR3 here is CAIKGGSGNEQFF. As DNA, the CDR3 is TGTGCCATCAAGGGGGGTTCAGGAAATGAGCAGTTCTTC.

This chain links TRBV7-6 with TRBJ2-4; D is unclear. Trimming stripped 5 bases from V and 6 bases from J, with 8 bases between. The germline gives CDR1 SGHVS, CDR2 FNYEAQ. The CDR3 is made up of 12 amino acids. CDR3 sequence: CASSPRLNIQYF. CDR3 nucleotides: TGTGCCAGCAGCCCGCGGTTAAACATTCAGTACTTC.

This clonotype was seen a few times. The chain carries TRBV5-1 and TRBJ2-3; 7 bases are a match to TRBD2. This CDR3 comprises 16 residues. J was trimmed by 1 base and V by 1 base; bases with no gene match: 6. Per germline, CDR1 SGHRS and CDR2 YFSETQ. The DNA of the CDR3 is TGCGCCAGCAGCTTGTCTGGCGGGAGCGGCACAGATACGCAGTATTTT. It is translated as CASSLSGGSGTDTQYF.

This clonotype was seen at least ten times. This chain connects TRBV19 to TRBJ2-5; TRBD1 agrees at 8 bases. The CDR3 is made up of 15 amino acids. Germline trimming cut 6 bases from V and 4 bases from J; bases unmatched to any gene: 10. CDR1 is LNHDA, CDR2 SQIVND, per germline (reference sequence). The CDR3 nucleotides are TGTGCCAGTAGCTCAGGACAGGGTACGGGAGAGACCCAGTACTTC. It codes for CASSSGQGTGETQYF.

The chain combines TRBV10-3 with TRBJ2-3, with unresolved D. Germline lookup yields CDR1 ENHRY and CDR2 SYGVKD. The V end lost 5 bases, the J end lost 2 bases, and 11 bases lay between the germline ends. The CDR3 extends over 14 amino acids. This CDR3 is CAISPENPTDTQYF. The CDR3 nucleotides are TGTGCCATCAGTCCGGAGAATCCCACAGATACGCAGTATTTT.

A few counts support this clonotype. The chain links TRBV7-2 to TRBJ2-5; tentatively, D is TRBD1 (6 bases). Germline-derived CDR1 and CDR2 are SGHTA and FQGNSA. CDR3 length: 14 amino acids. V shed 2 bases and J shed 11 bases, with 18 bases lying between them. Here the CDR3 reads CASSLLASEGEQYF. CDR3 in DNA: TGTGCCAGCAGCTTACTAGCCTCTGAGGGGGAGCAGTACTTC.

This clonotype was recorded many times. V is TRBV28 and J is TRBJ1-5; D is possibly TRBD1 (6 bases). Germline V lookup: CDR1 MDHEN, CDR2 SYDVKM. The CDR3 has 13 residues. Trimming cost V 6 bases and J 4 bases, with 10 bases left between them. The CDR3 DNA is TGTGCCAGCAGGGGACACGCTAATCAGCCCCAGCATTTT. Amino acid sequence: CASRGHANQPQHF.

The chain has TRBV6-6 and TRBJ2-2; 9 bases are shared with TRBD1. The CDR3 loop spans 15 amino acids. Looked up from germline, CDR1 is MNHNY and CDR2 is SVGAGI (reference sequence). Trimming cost V 8 bases and J 4 bases; bases outside gene matches: 8. CDR3 amino acids: CASFPQGAGTGELFF. For the CDR3, the DNA is TGTGCCAGCTTTCCACAGGGGGCGGGCACCGGGGAGCTGTTTTTT.